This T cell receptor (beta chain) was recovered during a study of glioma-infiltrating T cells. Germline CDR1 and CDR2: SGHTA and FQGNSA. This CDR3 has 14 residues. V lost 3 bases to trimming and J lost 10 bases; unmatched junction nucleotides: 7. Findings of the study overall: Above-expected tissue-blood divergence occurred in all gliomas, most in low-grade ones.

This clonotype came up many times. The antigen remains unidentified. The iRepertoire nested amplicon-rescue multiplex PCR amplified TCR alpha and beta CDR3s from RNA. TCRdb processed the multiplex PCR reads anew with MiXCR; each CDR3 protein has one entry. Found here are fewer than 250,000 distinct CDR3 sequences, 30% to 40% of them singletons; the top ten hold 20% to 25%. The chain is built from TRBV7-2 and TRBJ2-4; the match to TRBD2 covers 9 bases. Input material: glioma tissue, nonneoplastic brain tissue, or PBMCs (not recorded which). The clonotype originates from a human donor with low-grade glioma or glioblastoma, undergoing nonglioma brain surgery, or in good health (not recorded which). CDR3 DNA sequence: TGTGCCAGCAGCTTGTCCGCGGGAGGGAAAATTCAGTACTTC. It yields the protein CASSLSAGGKIQYF.